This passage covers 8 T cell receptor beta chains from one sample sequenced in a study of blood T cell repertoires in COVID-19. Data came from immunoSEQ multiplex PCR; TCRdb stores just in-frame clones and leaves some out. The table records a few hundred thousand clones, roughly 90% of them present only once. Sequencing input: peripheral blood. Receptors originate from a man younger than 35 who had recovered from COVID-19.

CDR3 sequence: CATSDFRVYGYTF. CDR3 nucleotides: TGTGCCACCAGTGATTTTCGAGTCTATGGCTACACCTTC. The chain joins TRBV24-1 to TRBJ1-2; unclear D gene. The CDR3 loop spans 13 amino acids. Per the germline V gene, CDR1 is KGHDR and CDR2 is SFDVKD. Trimming removed 1 base from V and 4 bases from J, with 6 bases in between.

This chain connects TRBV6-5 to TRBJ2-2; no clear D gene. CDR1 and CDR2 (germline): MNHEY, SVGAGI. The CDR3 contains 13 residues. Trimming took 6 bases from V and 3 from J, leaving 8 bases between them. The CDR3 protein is CASRRPYTGELFF. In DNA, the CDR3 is TGTGCCAGCAGGAGGCCTTACACCGGGGAGCTGTTTTTT.

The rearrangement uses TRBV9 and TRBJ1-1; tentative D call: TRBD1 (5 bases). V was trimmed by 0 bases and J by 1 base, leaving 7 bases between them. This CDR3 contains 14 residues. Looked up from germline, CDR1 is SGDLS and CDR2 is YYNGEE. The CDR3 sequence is CASSVGRENTEAFF. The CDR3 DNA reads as TGTGCCAGCAGCGTAGGCAGGGAGAACACTGAAGCTTTCTTT.

CDR3 sequence reads: CASSLGTMNTGELFF. Written as DNA, the CDR3 is TGTGCCAGTAGCCTCGGGACAATGAACACCGGGGAGCTGTTTTTT. V and J are TRBV19 and TRBJ2-2, with D possibly TRBD1 on 6 matching bases. Trimming took 6 bases from V and 1 from J, leaving 12 bases between them. Germline loops: CDR1 LNHDA, CDR2 SQIVND (reference sequence). The CDR3 runs to 15 residues.

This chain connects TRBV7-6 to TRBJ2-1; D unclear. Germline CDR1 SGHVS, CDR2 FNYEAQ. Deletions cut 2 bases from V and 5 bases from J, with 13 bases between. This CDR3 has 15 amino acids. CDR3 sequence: CASSLYQYPNNEQFF. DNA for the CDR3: TGTGCCAGCAGCTTATACCAGTACCCAAACAATGAGCAGTTCTTC.

The CDR3 DNA reads as TGTGCCAGCAGTGAATCTCTAAGAGCGTCTAATGAAAAACTGTTTTTT. Translating gives CASSESLRASNEKLFF. J is TRBJ1-4 and V is TRBV2; D is unclear. V lost 2 bases to trimming and J lost 3 bases, with 13 bases between them. Per germline, CDR1 SNHLY and CDR2 FYNNEI. The CDR3 totals 16 residues.

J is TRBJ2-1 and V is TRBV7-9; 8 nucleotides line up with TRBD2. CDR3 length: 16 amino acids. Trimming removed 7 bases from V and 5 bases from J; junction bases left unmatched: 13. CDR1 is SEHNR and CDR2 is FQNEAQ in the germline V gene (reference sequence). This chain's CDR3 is CASTSTLGLGNNEQFF. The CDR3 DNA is TGTGCCAGCACCTCGACGTTGGGACTAGGAAACAATGAGCAGTTCTTC.

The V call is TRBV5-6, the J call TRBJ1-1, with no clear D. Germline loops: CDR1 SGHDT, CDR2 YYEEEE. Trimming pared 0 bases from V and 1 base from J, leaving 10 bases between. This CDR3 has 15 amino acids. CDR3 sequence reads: CASSLGGSRNTEAFF. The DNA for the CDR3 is TGTGCCAGCAGCTTGGGCGGGTCGAGGAACACTGAAGCTTTCTTT.